These 14 T cell receptor beta chains originate from one sample sequenced in a study of radiotherapy plus CTLA-4 blockade in lung cancer. TCRdb's copy holds only in-frame clones and misses some; the assay was immunoSEQ multiplex PCR. The sample contains 81,000 or so clones, about 83% of which appear only once. The sample here was peripheral blood, taken from a patient treated with radiotherapy plus ipilimumab. These receptors all come from a human donor with non-small cell lung cancer that progressed on radiotherapy plus ipilimumab.

The chain carries TRBV7-2 and TRBJ2-7, with D perhaps being TRBD1 or TRBD2 (5 bases each). The germline V gene encodes CDR1 SGHTA and CDR2 FQGNSA. CDR3 length: 13 residues. Trimming pared 1 base from V and 6 bases from J, leaving 10 bases between. DNA of the CDR3: TGTGCCAGCAGCTTAGTAGGGACCGGCGAGCAGTACTTC. The encoded protein is CASSLVGTGEQYF.

In its sample, this clone was seen a few times. The V call is TRBV10-3, the J call TRBJ1-2; 7 bases align to TRBD1. J lost 4 bases, V lost 2 bases, and 4 bases had no gene match. This CDR3 is 14 amino acids long. The germline CDR1 and CDR2 sequences are ENHRY and SYGVKD. CDR3 sequence reads: CAISEDRAGYGYTF. CDR3 bases: TGTGCCATCAGTGAGGACAGGGCGGGCTATGGCTACACCTTC.

The genes are TRBV18 and TRBJ1-2, with 10 bases aligning to TRBD1. J lost 9 bases, V lost 3 bases, and 4 bases had no gene match. From germline, CDR1 is KGHSH and CDR2 LQKENI. The CDR3 has 13 amino acids. CDR3 DNA sequence: TGTGCCAGCTCACCGGGACAGGGGTACAGCTACACCTTC. Its translation is CASSPGQGYSYTF. The full variable domain, with the rest looked up from reference TRBV18 and TRBJ1-2, is NAGVMQNPRHLVRRRGQEARLRCSPMKGHSHVYWYRQLPEEGLKFMVYLQKENIIDESGMPKERFSAEFPKEGPSILRIQQVVRGDSAAYFCASSPGQGYSYTFGSGTRLTVV.

The chain is built from TRBV7-8 and TRBJ1-5; 8 nucleotides align to TRBD1. J was trimmed by 2 bases and V by 1 base; bases with no gene match: 7. Germline-derived CDR1 and CDR2 are SGHVS and FQNEAQ. The CDR3 loop spans 17 amino acids. CDR3 amino acids: CASSLGAGGLGNQPQHF. Written as DNA, the CDR3 is TGTGCCAGCAGCTTAGGGGCAGGGGGCTTAGGCAATCAGCCCCAGCATTTT.

This chain uses TRBV10-3 with TRBJ2-7, with a weak D call TRBD1 (6 bases). V was trimmed by 0 bases and J by 1 base, leaving 10 bases between them. The CDR3 length is 15 residues. Germline V CDR1 and CDR2: ENHRY, SYGVKD. In DNA form, the CDR3 reads TGTGCCATCAGTGAGTCTTCAGGGGTGTCCTACGAGCAGTACTTC. Residues: CAISESSGVSYEQYF.

This chain uses TRBV10-1 with TRBJ2-5; TRBD2 aligns across 7 bases. This CDR3 comprises 15 residues. CDR1 WNHNN and CDR2 SYGVQD come from the germline V gene (reference sequence). V was pared by 11 bases and J by 0 bases, with 12 bases of the junction left unmatched. For the CDR3, the DNA is TGCGCCGCCGACAAGGGGAGCGGGGACCAAGAGACCCAGTACTTC. Amino acids: CAADKGSGDQETQYF.

This chain's CDR3 is CASSPQSGGQFF. As DNA, the CDR3 is TGTGCCAGCTCACCACAATCAGGGGGGCAGTTCTTC. V and J are TRBV18 and TRBJ2-1, with TRBD1 matching over 7 bases. This CDR3 contains 12 residues. Trimming took 1 base from V and 12 from J; bases not matched to a gene: 3. From germline, CDR1 is KGHSH and CDR2 LQKENI. The variable domain in full, with the rest retrieved from reference TRBV18 and TRBJ2-1, is NAGVMQNPRHLVRRRGQEARLRCSPMKGHSHVYWYRQLPEEGLKFMVYLQKENIIDESGMPKERFSAEFPKEGPSILRIQQVVRGDSAAYFCASSPQSGGQFFGPGTRLTVL.

This clone has a handful of counts. The rearrangement links TRBV7-3 to TRBJ2-5, with 7 nucleotides matching TRBD1. V gave up 3 bases and J gave up 4 bases; unmatched junction bases: 8. Germline V gene lookup returns CDR1 SGHTA and CDR2 FQGTGA. The CDR3 has 15 amino acids. CDR3 region: CASSFMGQRGETQYF. DNA of the CDR3: TGTGCCAGCAGCTTTATGGGACAGAGGGGAGAGACCCAGTACTTC.

The chain is built from TRBV7-8 and TRBJ2-7, with 12 bases fitting TRBD2. The germline gives CDR1 SGHVS, CDR2 FQNEAQ. The CDR3 has 15 amino acids. V shed 4 bases, J shed 5 bases, and the junction held 6 bases outside the gene matches. CDR3 nucleotides: TGTGCCAGCAGCTCGACTAGCGGGAGAGGGCACGAGCAGTACTTC. Protein product: CASSSTSGRGHEQYF.

The chain has TRBV7-6 and TRBJ2-5; 12 bases fit TRBD2. This CDR3 is 16 amino acids long. The V segment lost 1 base and the J segment 5 bases; nucleotides outside the gene matches: 5. Germline assignment: CDR1 SGHVS and CDR2 FNYEAQ. The CDR3 sequence is CASSLGGLAGSETQYF. CDR3 coding DNA: TGTGCCAGCAGCTTAGGAGGACTAGCGGGAAGCGAGACCCAGTACTTC. Full variable domain (missing parts from reference TRBV7-6 and TRBJ2-5): GAGVSQSPRYKVTKRGQDVALRCDPISGHVSLYWYRQALGQGPEFLTYFNYEAQQDKSGLPNDRFSAERPEGSISTLTIQRTEQRDSAMYRCASSLGGLAGSETQYFGPGTRLLVL.

V gene TRBV18 combines with J gene TRBJ1-2; no clear D gene. Per the germline V gene, CDR1 is KGHSH and CDR2 is LQKENI. This CDR3 has 14 amino acids. Trimming removed 2 bases from V and 0 bases from J, with 7 bases in between. CDR3 sequence (DNA): TGTGCCAGCTCACCAAGGGAGCCTAACTATGGCTACACCTTC. Its translation is CASSPREPNYGYTF. The entire variable domain, with the rest obtained from reference TRBV18 and TRBJ1-2, is as follows: NAGVMQNPRHLVRRRGQEARLRCSPMKGHSHVYWYRQLPEEGLKFMVYLQKENIIDESGMPKERFSAEFPKEGPSILRIQQVVRGDSAAYFCASSPREPNYGYTFGSGTRLTVV.

The chain joins TRBV21-1 to TRBJ2-3; the tabulated D call, TRBD2, remains unverified against the DNA. TRBV21-1 is a pseudogene locus. This CDR3 comprises 17 residues. Here the CDR3 reads CASSKGWGGETADTQYF. The CDR3 DNA sequence: TGTGCCAGCAGCAAAGGCTGGGGGGGGGAAACAGCAGATACGCAGTATTTT.

The rearrangement links TRBV6-5 to TRBJ1-2, with D unclear. With 4 bases removed from V and 8 bases from J, the gap between germline ends came to 14 bases. The CDR3 length is 13 residues. The germline V gene encodes CDR1 MNHEY and CDR2 SVGAGI. Here the CDR3 reads CASSSAEGIGYTF. DNA for the CDR3: TGTGCCAGCAGTTCAGCTGAGGGTATAGGCTACACCTTC.

This chain joins TRBV11-2 and TRBJ2-1, with TRBD2 identical over 10 bases. J was trimmed by 7 bases and V by 2 bases; bases with no gene match: 8. CDR1 is SGHAT and CDR2 is FQNNGV in the germline V gene. The CDR3 extends over 16 amino acids. This chain's CDR3 is CASSLTASGSGNEQFF. The CDR3 DNA follows: TGTGCCAGCAGCTTAACGGCTAGCGGGAGTGGGAATGAGCAGTTCTTC.